This T cell receptor (beta chain) was captured in a study of shared T cell receptors in the human thymus. The method was immunoSEQ multiplex PCR; TCRdb's version includes in-frame clones alone and lacks a portion of them. The table has hundreds of thousands of clones, approximately 80% seen once. The CDR3 length is 15 residues. Germline CDR1 reads ENHRY; CDR2 reads SYGVKD. V shed 7 bases and J 5 bases; nucleotides not matched to a gene: 11. Another study also made use of these data, one on human thymus T cells. That investigation notes: Congenital heart defects were the reason for the corrective surgery that the donors, healthy Finnish infants, were having. Thymus tissue was removed during corrective cardiac surgery. It looked as if thymic and blood repertoires used V and J genes in a biased way. Highly overlapping thymic repertoires among unrelated individuals were reported in related research.

The receptor was isolated from a boy under three years old with a congenital heart defect. The J gene is TRBJ2-5, the V gene TRBV10-3, with TRBD2 identical over 9 bases. The material sequenced was thymocytes. The CDR3 sequence: CAIMAGTSGSETQYF. Written as DNA, the CDR3 is TGTGCCATCATGGCTGGCACTAGCGGGTCTGAGACCCAGTACTTC.